A selection of T cell receptor beta chains follows, all from one sample in a study of blood T cells in healthy people across ages. One entry per CDR3 protein, called by TCRdb with MiXCR from the 5' RACE reads. The repertoire holds 550,000 to 750,000 distinct CDR3 sequences, under 25% seen once, with roughly 3.6% in the top ten. The specimen sequenced was blood. These receptors originate from a man between 65 and 85 years old in good health. Each CDR3 is given without its conserved first and last residue. The order of the fields is V gene, clone size, CDR3 protein. Size is omitted from some rows. Given values are once, few, many or a class for expanded clones.

v_gene: TRBV6-5; abundance: -; CDR3aa: ASSRQGTTQPQH
v_gene: TRBV6-5; abundance: -; CDR3aa: ASRRGGGMNTEAF
v_gene: TRBV20-1; abundance: few; CDR3aa: SYTERASGRIEQF
v_gene: TRBV6-5; abundance: -; CDR3aa: ASSYSITETTYEQY
v_gene: TRBV6-1; abundance: few; CDR3aa: ATRPQLVGYT
v_gene: TRBV3-1; abundance: few; CDR3aa: ASSPVGGELF
v_gene: TRBV20-1; abundance: once; CDR3aa: SATLAGRSYEQY
v_gene: TRBV12-3/TRBV12-4; abundance: -; CDR3aa: ASSHSDSNYGYT
v_gene: TRBV28; abundance: -; CDR3aa: ASRQRTSASYEQY
v_gene: TRBV28; abundance: -; CDR3aa: ASSSTDYEQY
v_gene: TRBV5-6; abundance: -; CDR3aa: ASSLFGQGTYEQY
v_gene: TRBV24-1; abundance: few; CDR3aa: ATSEGLAGGYEQY
v_gene: TRBV12-5; abundance: -; CDR3aa: ASGLRGGLAGEQF
v_gene: TRBV12-3/TRBV12-4; abundance: -; CDR3aa: ASSYPFGETEAF
v_gene: TRBV9; abundance: few; CDR3aa: ASSVDLIPEQF
v_gene: TRBV5-1; abundance: -; CDR3aa: ASSAAGLAHTGELF
v_gene: TRBV9; abundance: -; CDR3aa: ASSVASGRAGYYNEQF
v_gene: TRBV6-6; abundance: -; CDR3aa: ASSYSWEGPDTQY
v_gene: TRBV3-1; abundance: -; CDR3aa: ASSQGDRGGAGELF
v_gene: TRBV19; abundance: -; CDR3aa: ASLSQGTEKLF
v_gene: TRBV18; abundance: -; CDR3aa: ASSPGTVSGNTIY
v_gene: TRBV5-1; abundance: -; CDR3aa: ASSLETGSGNTVY
v_gene: TRBV6-6; abundance: -; CDR3aa: ASSYPGQDINYGYT